The text below deals with one TCR beta chain. Its antigen has not been determined. Base-call qualities are not available, and no considerably larger clone is one nucleotide away. Counted from cysteine to phenylalanine, this CDR3 has 15 amino acids. Solely the CDR3 DNA is kept, with 45 bases framed from the first base. CDR1 and CDR2, per the germline V gene, are SNHLY and FYNNEI. Unmatched junction bases come to 8, with V trimmed by 7 bases and J by 2 bases. TCRbeta CDR3 regions were amplified from genomic DNA using the immunoSEQ Assay, a bias-controlled multiplex PCR. In the original analysis: The number of nucleated cells in each sample was estimated from the amplification of reference gene primers within the assay. To quantify the absolute abundance of each unique TCRbeta CDR3 rearrangement, sequence reads were collapsed and filtered. For each sample, productive Simpson clonality was calculated by taking the square root of Simpson's diversity index across productive rearrangements. TCRdb obtained this table from immuneACCESS and retained in-frame rearrangements with V and J assigned. These tables miss some clones; where compared with another copy, unresolved V genes account for less than half of the shortfall, and the remainder is unexplained. That table is the source of V, J and clone size, and D and trimming were worked out from the DNA. The sample profile shows tens of thousands of clones; around 83% of them were found once. Together, the top ten hold 2% to 3% of the sample.

These data originate in a study of blood T cell repertoires in COVID-19 (TCRdb year 2020). Describing the broader study: The collaborator samples originated in the United States, Italy and Spain and spanned the acute and convalescent phases of COVID-19. The dataset comprised deeply sampled blood TCRbeta repertoires from subjects exposed to, actively infected with, or recovered from COVID-19. The material from the prospective study consisted of cDNA or gDNA derived from T cells, B-cell-depleted T cells, or PBMCs. A de-identified subject ID, COVID-19 status, age in years and sex were almost always included in the sample metadata. The samples were drawn from two sources: the first 160 participants of the ongoing ImmuneRACE study, and 950 to 1,500 subjects contributed by 6 global collaborators. A freely available public database, intended as a resource for researchers studying the immune response to SARS-CoV-2, is where the repertoires were released. Where available, HLA class I and class II types were obtained from metadata supplied by the sample provider rather than from assay-based typing. Results and caveats for the whole study, not just this receptor: The amount of clinical and demographic metadata varied by source and participant and was provided uncurated.

Each collaborating institution followed its own protocols to collect whole blood in K2EDTA tubes. For TCRbeta analysis, collaborators shipped samples as frozen whole blood, isolated PBMCs, or DNA extracted from either of those sample types. The chain is assembled from TRBV2 and TRBJ1-3, with 7 bases aligning to TRBD1. The clonotype comes from an older woman with acute or convalescent COVID-19. The sample taken for sequencing was peripheral blood. The CDR3 region reads CASNQGVQAGNTIYF. The nucleotide sequence reads TGTGCCAGCAACCAGGGGGTCCAGGCTGGAAACACCATATATTTT. Reference TRBV2 and TRBJ1-3 genes cover what lies past the CDR3, so the full variable domain is EPEVTQTPSHQVTQMGQEVILRCVPISNHLYFYWYRQILGQKVEFLVSFYNNEISEKSEIFDDQFSVERPDGSNFTLKIRSTKLEDSAMYFCASNQGVQAGNTIYFGEGSWLTVV.